This T cell receptor beta chain was recorded in a study of graft-versus-host responses after intestinal transplantation. Germline V lookup: CDR1 SGHRS, CDR2 YFSETQ. This CDR3 region has 16 residues. The V gene end was trimmed by 4 bases and the J gene end by 4 bases; junction bases not matched to a gene: 13. Sequencing was performed with immunoSEQ multiplex PCR; in TCRdb, only in-frame clones are kept and a portion is missing. The repertoire includes around 25,000 clones, around 80% of them detected once, and 0.65% to 0.85% sits in the top ten. Concerning this clone itself: Its antigen is not identified.

The sequence derives from a human donor who received an intestinal transplant. Here the sequenced sample was unstimulated CD4+ T cells sorted from spleen or lymph node cells, taken before intestinal transplant. The chain carries TRBV5-1 and TRBJ2-7; 8 positions agree with TRBD1. CDR3 DNA sequence: TGCGCCAGCAGCCCGGTGTTGGGCAGGGGGCGATACGAGCAGTACTTC. This sequence encodes CASSPVLGRGRYEQYF.